The 8 T cell receptor beta chains below were found in one sample sequenced in a study of glioma-infiltrating T cells. Amplification of TCR alpha and beta CDR3 regions from RNA used iRepertoire nested multiplex PCR. A single record per CDR3 protein comes from TCRdb applying MiXCR to the multiplex PCR reads. There are approximately 110,000 distinct CDR3 sequences in the sample; roughly 24% occur only once, and about 15% lies in the top ten. Material: glioma tissue, nonneoplastic brain tissue, or PBMCs (not recorded which). The receptor source for this set is a human donor with low-grade glioma or glioblastoma, undergoing nonglioma brain surgery, or in good health (not recorded which).

J is TRBJ2-5 and V is TRBV4-3; 10 nucleotides match TRBD2. CDR1 is LGHNA, CDR2 YSLEER, per germline. CDR3 length: 16 residues. J lost 4 bases, V lost 0 bases, and 5 bases had no gene match. As DNA, the CDR3 is TGCGCCAGCAGCCAAGATTTCGCTAGCGGGAGAGAGACCCAGTACTTC. Translating it yields CASSQDFASGRETQYF.

V usage is TRBV15 and J usage is TRBJ2-1; D could derive from TRBD1 or TRBD2 (6 bases each). With 0 bases removed from V and 6 bases from J, the gap between germline ends came to 15 bases. This CDR3 has 16 amino acids. CDR1 is LNHNV, CDR2 YYDKDF, per germline (reference sequence). This CDR3 is CATSRDSGASINEQFF. The CDR3 bases are TGTGCCACCAGCAGAGATTCGGGGGCTTCCATCAATGAGCAGTTCTTC.

V usage is TRBV12-3 or TRBV12-4 and J usage is TRBJ2-5; D may match TRBD1 or TRBD2 (6 bases each). The V gene lost 4 bases and the J gene lost 1 base, with 16 bases spanning the gap. The CDR3 is 16 amino acids. This CDR3 is CASSWTTGPIQETQYF. The CDR3 DNA follows: TGTGCCAGCAGTTGGACTACAGGGCCCATCCAAGAGACCCAGTACTTC.

Notes on this clonotype: A much bigger clone sits one base away, suggesting this may be a read error. V is TRBV24-1 and J is TRBJ1-2; unclear D gene. The germline gives CDR1 KGHDR, CDR2 SFDVKD. This CDR3 region has 15 residues. CDR3 coding DNA: TGTGCCACCAGTGATGGAGACCCATTAAATTATGGCTGCACCTTC. Translation gives CATSDGDPLNYGCTF.

This clonotype showed up many times. This sequence joins TRBV4-2 and TRBJ2-1, with D perhaps TRBD2 (6 bases). The CDR3 runs 14 residues. Germline V gene lookup returns CDR1 LGHNA and CDR2 YNFKEQ. The V end was cut by 5 bases, the J end by 4 bases, with 12 bases between. The CDR3 here is CASSYGTLYNEQFF. CDR3 DNA: TGTGCCAGCAGCTATGGGACTTTATACAATGAGCAGTTCTTC.

A few counts support this clonotype. The chain uses TRBV29-1 and TRBJ1-1; a weak D match, TRBD1 (6 bases). The germline V gene has CDR1 SQVTM and CDR2 ANQGSEA. The CDR3 loop spans 13 amino acids. The germline V and J ends were trimmed by 4 bases and 5 bases, with 14 bases remaining between them. The CDR3 region is CSVASTGRTEAFF. The CDR3 region has the DNA TGCAGCGTTGCCTCAACAGGGCGGACTGAAGCTTTCTTT.

This clonotype was counted many times. The chain carries TRBV18 and TRBJ2-4; D unclear. V was pared by 2 bases and J by 8 bases, with 10 bases between. The germline gives CDR1 KGHSH, CDR2 LQKENI. The length of the CDR3 is 13 residues. CDR3 in amino acids: CASSPARGDIQYF. The CDR3 nucleotides read TGTGCCAGCTCACCAGCCCGTGGGGACATTCAGTACTTC.

This clonotype appeared many times. The V and J genes are TRBV19 and TRBJ1-2; D is ambiguous. The CDR3 loop spans 11 amino acids. Deletions cut 10 bases from V and 6 bases from J, with 12 bases between. CDR1 is LNHDA and CDR2 is SQIVND in the germline V gene (reference sequence). CDR3: CATHYRDGYTF. The CDR3 DNA follows: TGTGCCACCCATTATCGGGATGGCTACACCTTC.